Below, one TCR beta chain is given with its context. This CDR3 contains 16 residues. Germline V CDR1 and CDR2: SGHAT, FQNNGV. V was pared by 5 bases and J by 5 bases, with 13 bases of the junction left unmatched. The data belong to a study of shared clonotypes between healthy human individuals. Data came from immunoSEQ multiplex PCR; TCRdb stores just in-frame clones and leaves some out. The table lists over a million clones, around 82% of them singletons. V gene TRBV11-2 combines with J gene TRBJ1-2, with TRBD1 identical over 8 bases. Sequencing was performed on memory CD4+ T cells from PBMCs. Subset noted: CD45RA-negative fraction. The origin of this receptor is a man between 18 and 35 years old in good health. Some clones in this sample may be carry-over from other donors' samples. As DNA, the CDR3 is TGTGCCAGCAGCCTGGGTCGGACAGGGAACGGGTATGGCTACACCTTC. It translates to CASSLGRTGNGYGYTF.